This T cell receptor beta chain was identified in a study of T-cell reconstitution after alpha-beta-depleted transplantation in children. It was with unique molecular identifiers that the TCRbeta library was prepared. Via MiXCR, TCRdb re-called the PCR reads, giving one row per CDR3 protein. The sample includes roughly 400,000 distinct CDR3 sequences, roughly 44% of them seen just once. General observations from the study: T-cell counts and diversity were attributed mostly to newly produced T cells one year after transplant. Alpha-beta T cells about two months after transplant reportedly derived from several hundred expanded graft clones.

Germline V gives CDR1 SGHRS, CDR2 YFSETQ. J was trimmed by 10 bases and V by 6 bases; bases with no gene match: 9. The CDR3 has 14 amino acids. To note about this clonotype: Its antigen is unknown.

The source of this sequence is a girl aged 2 to 9 with aplastic anemia, due to receive a stem cell transplant. This chain joins TRBV5-1 and TRBJ2-1; TRBD2 matches at 11 bases. Source: PBMCs, taken before TCRalphabeta/CD19-depleted stem cell transplant. CDR3 bases: TGCGCCAGCAAACCCGGGACTAGCGGAGGGGAGCAGTTCTTC. It encodes CASKPGTSGGEQFF.